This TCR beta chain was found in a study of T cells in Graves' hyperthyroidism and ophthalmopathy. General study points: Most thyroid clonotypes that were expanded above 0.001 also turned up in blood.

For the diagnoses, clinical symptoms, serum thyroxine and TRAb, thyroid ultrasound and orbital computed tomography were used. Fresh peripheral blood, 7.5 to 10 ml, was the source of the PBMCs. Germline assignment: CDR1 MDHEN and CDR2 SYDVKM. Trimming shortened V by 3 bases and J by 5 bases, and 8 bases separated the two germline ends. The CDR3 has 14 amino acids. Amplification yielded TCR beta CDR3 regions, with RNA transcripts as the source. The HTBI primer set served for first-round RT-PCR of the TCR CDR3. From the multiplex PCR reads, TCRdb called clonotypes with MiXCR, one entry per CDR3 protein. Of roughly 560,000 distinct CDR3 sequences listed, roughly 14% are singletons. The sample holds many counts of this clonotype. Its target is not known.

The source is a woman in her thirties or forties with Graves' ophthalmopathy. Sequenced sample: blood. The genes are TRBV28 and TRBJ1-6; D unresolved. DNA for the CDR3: TGTGCCAGCAGTTTGGCGCCAAATAATTCACCCCTCCACTTT. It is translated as CASSLAPNNSPLHF.